These 16 T cell receptor beta chains were all obtained from the same sample, sequenced in a study of regulatory T cells in long-lasting Graves disease. CDR3-region Arm-PCR and iRepertoire HTBI primers produced the TCR beta libraries. A single record per CDR3 protein comes from TCRdb applying MiXCR to the multiplex PCR reads. The sample contains about 310,000 distinct CDR3 sequences, roughly 21% of which appear only once. Sample time point: persistent/refractory GD, antithyroid drugs over 5 years with positive TRAb. Researchers made the TCR library from RNA that was extracted from PBMCs. The specimen comprised peripheral blood mononuclear cells (PBMCs), sampled when the disease was refractory, from a patient treated with antithyroid drugs. These TCRs come from a female donor with Graves disease.

Ten or more counts support this clonotype. This chain links TRBV6-5 with TRBJ2-7, with 7 bases matching TRBD1. Per the germline V gene, CDR1 is MNHEY and CDR2 is SVGAGI. Unmatched junction bases numbered 8, after V lost 0 bases and J lost 3 bases. The CDR3 extends over 16 amino acids. The CDR3 DNA is TGTGCCAGCAGTTACTCTGGGGACAGCTCGAACTACGAGCAGTACTTC. This codes for CASSYSGDSSNYEQYF.

The chain recombines TRBV28 with TRBJ1-6; no reliable D call. V lost 4 bases, J lost 7 bases, and 14 bases lay in between. Germline values: CDR1 MDHEN, CDR2 SYDVKM. CDR3 length: 15 residues. CDR3 sequence reads: CASSSTPRTNSPLHF. The CDR3 DNA is TGTGCCAGCAGTTCCACCCCCCGGACGAATTCACCCCTCCACTTT.

The count of this clonotype is one. A far larger clone is a single base away, which makes a read error likely. V and J are TRBV6-2 or TRBV6-3 and TRBJ1-2; D is ambiguous. Deletions cut 5 bases from V and 6 bases from J, with 13 bases between. CDR1 and CDR2 (germline): MNHEY, SVGEGT. The CDR3 loop spans 13 amino acids. The CDR3 loop reads CASSAERRDGYTF. Here the CDR3 DNA reads TGTGCCAGCAGTGCGGAGAGGAGAGATGGCTACACCTTC.

This clonotype was counted only a few times. The rearrangement links TRBV12-3 or TRBV12-4 to TRBJ2-2; TRBD1 matches 9 bases. The length of the CDR3 is 15 residues. V was pared by 5 bases and J by 6 bases, with 7 bases of the junction left unmatched. The CDR3 protein is CASSTLQGAAGELFF. The CDR3 DNA sequence: TGTGCCAGCAGTACCCTACAGGGGGCGGCCGGGGAGCTGTTTTTT.

This clonotype has at least ten counts. The V gene is TRBV11-2, the J gene TRBJ2-7, with TRBD1 as a possible D gene (7 bases). The V gene lost 7 bases and the J gene lost 3 bases, with 22 bases spanning the gap. Germline V gene lookup returns CDR1 SGHAT and CDR2 FQNNGV. The CDR3 length is 16 residues. The CDR3 sequence is CASNPRGAGGLYEQYF. In DNA, the CDR3 is TGTGCCAGCAACCCTCGTGGGGCAGGGGGGCTCTACGAGCAGTACTTC.

This clonotype was detected ten times or more. This rearrangement joins TRBV12-3 or TRBV12-4 to TRBJ2-6; D might be TRBD1 or TRBD2, each matching 5 bases. V was trimmed by 8 bases and J by 2 bases, leaving 10 bases between them. The CDR3 has 14 residues. The CDR3 here is CASSRGAGANVLTF. The CDR3 region has the DNA TGTGCCAGCTCTAGGGGAGCTGGGGCCAACGTCCTGACTTTC.

This clonotype has more than one count but fewer than ten. CDR3 protein: CASSPRLGVDEQYF. Written as DNA, the CDR3 is TGTGCCAGCAGCCCAAGATTGGGGGTCGACGAGCAGTACTTC. The chain is built from TRBV7-2 and TRBJ2-7; tentatively, D is TRBD1 or TRBD2 (5 bases each). The germline gives CDR1 SGHTA, CDR2 FQGNSA. This CDR3 is built from 14 residues. V was trimmed by 5 bases and J by 5 bases, leaving 16 bases between them.

This sequence joins TRBV18 and TRBJ1-3, with a weak D call TRBD1 (5 bases). Between the trimmed V and J ends, which lost 2 bases and 0 bases, there was a span of 11 bases. The CDR3 has 16 amino acids. Germline-derived CDR1 and CDR2 are KGHSH and LQKENI. The DNA of the CDR3 is TGTGCCAGCTCACCAACTGACAGCCACTCTGGAAACACCATATATTTT. It yields the protein CASSPTDSHSGNTIYF.

This clonotype was seen a handful of times. The chain is built from TRBV4-2 and TRBJ2-5, with 9 bases aligning to TRBD2. Trimming cost V 3 bases and J 6 bases; bases outside gene matches: 8. Germline V lookup: CDR1 LGHNA, CDR2 YNFKEQ. The CDR3 is made up of 15 amino acids. CDR3 amino acids: CASSHASGGLKTQYF. CDR3 nucleotides: TGTGCCAGCAGCCACGCAAGCGGGGGGTTAAAGACCCAGTACTTC.

The J gene is TRBJ2-5, the V gene TRBV25-1; D is unresolved. Germline V gives CDR1 MGHDK, CDR2 SYGVNS. The CDR3 consists of 14 residues. Trimming pared 0 bases from V and 7 bases from J, leaving 12 bases between. The CDR3 here is CASSEYDSRGTQYF. DNA for the CDR3: TGTGCCAGCAGTGAATACGACTCCCGCGGGACCCAGTACTTC.

This clonotype was observed many times. The chain links TRBV20-1 to TRBJ2-5; 12 bases map to TRBD2. Trimming removed 5 bases from V and 0 bases from J; junction bases left unmatched: 4. The CDR3 spans 15 residues. CDR1 and CDR2 from the germline V gene are DFQATT and SNEGSKA (reference sequence). The CDR3 DNA follows: TGCAGTGCTGGACGACTAGCGGGGGACCAAGAGACCCAGTACTTC. As protein: CSAGRLAGDQETQYF.

The CDR3 sequence is CASSYSGTRGGENIQYF. The DNA for the CDR3 is TGTGCCAGCAGTTACTCGGGAACTCGGGGGGGGGAAAACATTCAGTACTTC. This rearrangement joins TRBV6-6 to TRBJ2-4, with TRBD2 matching over 8 bases. V trimming: 0 bases; J trimming: 5 bases; junction bases outside the gene matches: 9. This CDR3 comprises 17 residues. From germline, CDR1 is MNHNY and CDR2 SVGAGI (reference sequence).

The table lists this clonotype with a few counts. A much larger clone sits a single nucleotide away, making a read error possible. V and J are TRBV28 and TRBJ1-6; D unclear. The germline V gene encodes CDR1 MDHEN and CDR2 SYDVKM. V was pared by 2 bases and J by 11 bases, with 10 bases between. This CDR3 spans 13 amino acids. CDR3 in DNA: TGTGCCAGCAGTTTAGAGGAGGATCCACCCCTCCACTTT. As protein: CASSLEEDPPLHF.

This clonotype was seen only a few times. The chain joins TRBV11-2 to TRBJ2-5; 10 bases line up with TRBD2. This CDR3 is 15 amino acids long. The germline gives CDR1 SGHAT, CDR2 FQNNGV. Trimming removed 3 bases from V and 4 bases from J; junction bases left unmatched: 5. The CDR3 protein is CASSLSGRAVETQYF. Here the CDR3 DNA reads TGTGCCAGCAGCTTGAGCGGGAGGGCCGTAGAGACCCAGTACTTC.

There are a few counts of this clonotype. J is TRBJ2-2 and V is TRBV27; D call uncertain. This CDR3 contains 13 residues. Germline V gene sequence: CDR1 MNHEY, CDR2 SMNVEV (reference sequence). Trimming left V 3 bases short and J 3 bases short, with 5 bases between. The CDR3 DNA reads TGTGCCAGCAGTTTTCTTCACACCGGGGAGCTGTTTTTT. This encodes CASSFLHTGELFF.

This clonotype has just one count. This clone may be a read error of a much larger clone one base away. This chain joins TRBV7-2 and TRBJ2-7, with a possible D match to TRBD2 (5 bases). CDR3 length: 17 amino acids. CDR1 is SGHTA, CDR2 FQGNSA, per germline. Here the CDR3 reads CASRREGTSSISYGQYF. CDR3 DNA sequence: TGTGCCAGCAGACGAGAGGGAACTAGTTCAATCTCCTACGGGCAGTACTTC.